A selection of T cell receptor beta chains follows, all from one sample in a study of T cells after yellow fever vaccination. TCRdb called the 5' RACE reads again in MiXCR, with one record for every CDR3 protein. This table holds approximately 550,000 distinct CDR3 sequences, approximately 12% found once. The sample consisted of PBMCs, taken on the day of the yellow fever booster vaccination. Receptors were obtained from a man aged 25 to 45 who received the YFV17D yellow fever vaccine. Both conserved end residues are part of each CDR3. A D gene is named only where the DNA matches it firmly. Clone sizes are given selectively: once, few, many, or a class where the clone is expanded.

TRBJ2-2 TRBV5-1 NA NA CASSADLTQNTGELFF TGCGCCAGCAGCGCAGACTTGACCCAGAACACCGGGGAGCTGTTTTTT
TRBJ2-4 TRBV16 few TRBD2 CASSQPLTSGSLAKNIQYF TGTGCCAGCAGCCAACCATTGACTAGCGGGAGTTTAGCCAAAAACATTCAGTACTTC
TRBJ2-3 TRBV5-6 NA NA CASSLRALEDTQYF TGTGCCAGCAGCCTCCGGGCTCTGGAAGATACGCAGTATTTT
TRBJ2-1 TRBV20-1 NA TRBD1 CSARVQGVYNEQFF TGCAGTGCGAGGGTACAGGGGGTATACAATGAGCAGTTCTTC
TRBJ2-1 TRBV5-1 NA TRBD2 CASSSMEAGDYNEQFF TGCGCCAGCAGCTCCATGGAAGCGGGGGACTACAATGAGCAGTTCTTC
TRBJ1-2 TRBV25-1 NA TRBD1 CASSESGGAYGYTF TGTGCCAGCAGTGAATCAGGGGGCGCCTATGGCTACACCTTC
TRBJ1-4 TRBV25-1 NA TRBD1 CASKGGWGQSATNEKLFF TGTGCCAGCAAGGGGGGCTGGGGACAGTCAGCAACTAATGAAAAACTGTTTTTT
TRBJ2-4 TRBV29-1 many NA CSVALAQNIQYF TGCAGCGTTGCCCTAGCACAAAACATTCAGTACTTC
TRBJ2-5 TRBV7-6 few NA CASSHEVGETQYF TGTGCCAGCAGCCATGAAGTGGGAGAGACCCAGTACTTC
TRBJ1-6 TRBV21-1 NA NA CASNQGGAGSPLHF TGTGCCAGCAACCAGGGGGGGGCCGGGTCACCCCTCCACTTT
TRBJ1-1 TRBV5-1 NA TRBD1 CASSTRQGIEAFF TGCGCCAGCAGCACCCGACAGGGGATTGAGGCTTTCTTT
TRBJ2-3 TRBV6-4 many TRBD2 CASSDGTSGADTQYF TGTGCCAGCAGTGACGGGACTAGCGGGGCAGATACGCAGTATTTT
TRBJ2-1 TRBV10-3 many TRBD2 CAISSGTSGYNEQFF TGTGCCATCAGTTCCGGGACTAGCGGATACAATGAGCAGTTCTTC
TRBJ2-1 TRBV10-3 many NA CAISESVLDEQFF TGTGCCATCAGTGAGTCCGTGTTGGATGAGCAGTTCTTC
TRBJ1-1 TRBV28 many NA CASSVALRATNTEAFF TGTGCCAGCAGTGTTGCCCTCAGAGCCACGAACACTGAAGCTTTCTTT
TRBJ1-6 TRBV12-3/TRBV12-4 few NA CASSPGQQNSPLHF TGTGCCAGCAGTCCGGGACAACAAAATTCACCCCTCCACTTT
TRBJ2-3 TRBV27 NA NA CASSSRTDQVSDTQYF TGTGCCAGCAGTTCCAGGACAGACCAAGTCTCAGATACGCAGTATTTT
TRBJ1-2 TRBV6-1 NA TRBD1 CASSEEGQGMSGYTF TGTGCCAGCAGTGAAGAGGGACAGGGGATGAGTGGCTACACCTTC
TRBJ1-1 TRBV1 NA NA CTSSPKTKGTEAFF TGCACCAGCAGCCCAAAAACTAAGGGCACTGAAGCTTTCTTT
TRBJ2-1 TRBV7-2 few TRBD2 CASSLERQRLAFF TGTGCCAGCAGCTTAGAAAGACAGAGACTAGCGTTCTTC
TRBJ2-2 TRBV5-6 NA TRBD2 CASSTRGTSGKFDTGELFF TGTGCCAGCAGCACCAGGGGGACTAGCGGGAAGTTTGACACCGGGGAGCTGTTTTTT
TRBJ2-7 TRBV6-1 few TRBD2 CASSPHSAERLAGAEQYF TGTGCCAGCAGTCCCCATTCTGCGGAGAGACTAGCGGGAGCAGAGCAGTACTTC
TRBJ2-1 TRBV7-7 few TRBD2 CASSSGLAGINEQFF TGTGCCAGCAGCTCGGGACTAGCGGGGATCAATGAGCAGTTCTTC
TRBJ1-4 TRBV19 NA NA CASSPRNGRLFF TGTGCCAGTAGTCCAAGGAACGGAAGACTGTTTTTT
TRBJ2-1 TRBV7-9 NA NA CASSSTPPLLAYNEQFF TGTGCCAGCAGCTCCACCCCTCCCCTACTGGCTTACAATGAGCAGTTCTTC
TRBJ1-5 TRBV2 few TRBD1 CASSGQGRDQPQHF TGTGCCAGCAGTGGACAGGGAAGGGATCAGCCCCAGCATTTT
TRBJ2-1 TRBV7-6 few TRBD2 CASSLRGLAGDEQFF TGTGCCAGCAGCTTAAGGGGACTAGCGGGAGACGAGCAGTTCTTC
TRBJ2-4 TRBV7-2 few TRBD2 CASSLSRAGGRLDF TGTGCCAGCAGCTTATCTAGAGCGGGAGGCCGACTTGACTTC
TRBJ2-7 TRBV5-1 few NA CASSWDSPSYEQYF TGCGCCAGCAGCTGGGACTCTCCCTCCTACGAGCAGTACTTC
TRBJ2-5 TRBV5-4 many NA CASSSWTSQETQYF TGTGCCAGCAGCTCCTGGACAAGCCAAGAGACCCAGTACTTC
TRBJ2-7 TRBV28 few TRBD1 CASRELGQGNSYEQYF TGTGCCAGCAGAGAACTGGGACAGGGCAACTCCTACGAGCAGTACTTC
TRBJ2-1 TRBV6-1 NA TRBD1 CASSVPYRGGNEQFF TGTGCCAGCAGTGTCCCTTACAGGGGCGGCAATGAGCAGTTCTTC
TRBJ2-7 TRBV7-2 few NA CASSLSRGRQYF TGTGCCAGCAGCTTAAGCAGGGGTCGGCAGTACTTC
TRBJ2-1 TRBV4-3 few TRBD2 CASSQGTRDPSYNEQFF TGCGCCAGCAGCCAAGGGACTAGGGACCCCTCCTACAATGAGCAGTTCTTC
TRBJ1-2 TRBV4-2 NA TRBD1 CASSQAGQGAEGYTF TGTGCCAGCAGCCAAGCGGGACAGGGGGCGGAAGGCTACACCTTC